This TCR beta chain was documented in a study of blood T cell repertoires in COVID-19. Germline lookup yields CDR1 SGHVS and CDR2 FQNEAQ. The CDR3 covers 13 residues. V shed 4 bases and J 8 bases; nucleotides not matched to a gene: 5. Here immunoSEQ multiplex PCR was the method, and the copy in TCRdb shows in-frame clones only, minus some. Of about 260,000 clones listed, over 80% are singletons. The clonotype was recovered from a woman between 40 and 50 years old who had been exposed to COVID-19. The chain joins TRBV7-8 to TRBJ2-1; TRBD1 matches 7 bases. Sequenced: PBMCs or T cells enriched from blood (not recorded which). CDR3 loop: CASSSHRGDEQFF. Here the CDR3 DNA reads TGTGCCAGCAGCTCGCACAGGGGTGATGAGCAGTTCTTC.